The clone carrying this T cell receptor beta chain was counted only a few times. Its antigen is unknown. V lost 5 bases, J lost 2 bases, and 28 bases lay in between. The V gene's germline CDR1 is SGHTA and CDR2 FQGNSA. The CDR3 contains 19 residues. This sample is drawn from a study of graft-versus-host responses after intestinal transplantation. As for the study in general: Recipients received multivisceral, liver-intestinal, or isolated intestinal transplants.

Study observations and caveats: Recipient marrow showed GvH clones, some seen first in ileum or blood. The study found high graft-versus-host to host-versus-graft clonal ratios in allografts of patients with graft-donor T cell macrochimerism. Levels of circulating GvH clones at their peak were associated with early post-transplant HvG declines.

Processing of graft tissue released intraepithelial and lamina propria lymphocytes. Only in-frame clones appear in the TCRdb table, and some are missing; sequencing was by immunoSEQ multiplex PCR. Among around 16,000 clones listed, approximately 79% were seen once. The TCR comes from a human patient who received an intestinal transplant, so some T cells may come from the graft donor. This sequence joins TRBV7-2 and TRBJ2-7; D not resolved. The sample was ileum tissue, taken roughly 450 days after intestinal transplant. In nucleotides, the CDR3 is TGTGCCAGCAGCCGTACCATTCCCCCGGGCAACGGTCTCCCCTACGAGCAGTACTTC. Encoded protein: CASSRTIPPGNGLPYEQYF.